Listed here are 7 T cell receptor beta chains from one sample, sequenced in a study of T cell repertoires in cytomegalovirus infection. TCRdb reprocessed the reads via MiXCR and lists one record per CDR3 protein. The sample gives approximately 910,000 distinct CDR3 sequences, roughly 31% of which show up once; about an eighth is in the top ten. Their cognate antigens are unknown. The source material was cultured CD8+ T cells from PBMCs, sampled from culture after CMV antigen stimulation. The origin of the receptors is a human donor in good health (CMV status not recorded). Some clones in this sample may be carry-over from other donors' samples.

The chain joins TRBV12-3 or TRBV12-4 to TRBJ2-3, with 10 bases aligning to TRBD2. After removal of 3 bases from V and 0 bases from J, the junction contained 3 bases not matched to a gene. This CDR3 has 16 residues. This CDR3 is CASSLKAGGSTDTQYF. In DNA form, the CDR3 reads TGTGCCAGCAGTTTGAAAGCGGGGGGGAGCACAGATACGCAGTATTTT.

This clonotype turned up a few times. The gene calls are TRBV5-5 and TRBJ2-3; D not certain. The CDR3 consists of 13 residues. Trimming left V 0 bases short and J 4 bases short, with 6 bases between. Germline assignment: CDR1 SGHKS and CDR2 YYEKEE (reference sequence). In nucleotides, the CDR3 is TGTGCCAGCAGCTTGGATGTAGCAGATACGCAGTATTTT. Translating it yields CASSLDVADTQYF.

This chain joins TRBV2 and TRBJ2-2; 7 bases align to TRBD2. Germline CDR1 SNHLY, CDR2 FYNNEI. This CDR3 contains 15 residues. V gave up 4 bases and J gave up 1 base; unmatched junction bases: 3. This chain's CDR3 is CASSGLAENTGELFF. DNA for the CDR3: TGTGCCAGCAGTGGCCTAGCGGAGAACACCGGGGAGCTGTTTTTT.

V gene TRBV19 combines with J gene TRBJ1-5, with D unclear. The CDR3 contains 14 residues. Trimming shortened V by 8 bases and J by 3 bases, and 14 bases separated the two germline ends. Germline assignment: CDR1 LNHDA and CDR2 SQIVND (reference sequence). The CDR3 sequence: CASLRPVDNQPQHF. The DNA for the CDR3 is TGTGCCAGTCTACGTCCGGTCGACAATCAGCCCCAGCATTTT.

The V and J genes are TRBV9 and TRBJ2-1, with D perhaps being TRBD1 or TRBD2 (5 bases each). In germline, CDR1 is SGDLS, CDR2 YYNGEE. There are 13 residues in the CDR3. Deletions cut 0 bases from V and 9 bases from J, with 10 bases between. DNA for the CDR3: TGTGCCAGCAGCGTAGGAGGGGTCACTGAGCAGTTCTTC. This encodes CASSVGGVTEQFF.

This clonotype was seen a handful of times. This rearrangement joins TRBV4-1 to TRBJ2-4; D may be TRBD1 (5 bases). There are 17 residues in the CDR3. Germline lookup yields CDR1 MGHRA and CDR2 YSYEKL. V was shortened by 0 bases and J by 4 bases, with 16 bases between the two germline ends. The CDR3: CASSQDPDRISKNIQYF. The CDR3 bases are TGCGCCAGCAGCCAAGATCCCGACAGAATATCAAAAAACATTCAGTACTTC.

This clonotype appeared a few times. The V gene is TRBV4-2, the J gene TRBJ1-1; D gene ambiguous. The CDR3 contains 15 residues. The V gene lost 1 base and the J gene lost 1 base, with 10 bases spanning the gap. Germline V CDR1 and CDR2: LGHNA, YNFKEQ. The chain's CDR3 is CASSQVGQPNTEAFF. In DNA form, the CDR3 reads TGTGCCAGCAGCCAAGTGGGCCAGCCGAACACTGAAGCTTTCTTT.